The present T cell receptor (beta chain) was sequenced within a study of T cell repertoires in cytomegalovirus infection (dated by TCRdb to the late 2010s). Regarding the study in general: Alongside well-studied HLA-B-restricted epitopes, the peptide stimulations were aimed at recently identified HLA-C-restricted CMV epitopes, whose presentation resists viral immunomodulation. The HLA type of each donor mattered for the analysis, because public TCR beta signatures pointed to carriage of CMV infection along with the matching HLA type. The investigation overall reported the following: The ex vivo response was dominated by HLA-C-restricted CMV-specific TCR beta clonotypes, which also provided the single most frequent clonotype in two of eight donors. Cumulative frequency of public TCR beta family members discriminated carriers of CMV infection plus the relevant HLA type in this cohort and an independent roughly 320-donor cohort.

Note on this clonotype: The specificity of this receptor is unknown. Base qualities are not recorded, but no much larger clone differs from it by a single base.

Sequencing took place on an Illumina HiSeq 1500. TCRdb reran the public reads through fastp at Q25 and MiXCR, keeping productive beta chains. Rows matching on CDR3 protein sequence are summarized as one entry with the most common DNA and genes. The sample table lists about 330,000 distinct CDR3 sequences, about 34% of them with a count of one. About 13% of the sample is taken by the ten largest. CDR1 and CDR2, looked up from the germline V gene, are MGHRA and YSYEKL. Including cysteine and phenylalanine, the CDR3 has 16 amino acids. Here the CDR3 DNA is all that survives: 48 bases in frame from base 1. V gives up 3 bases and J gives up 1 base, and the segment between their germline ends measures 15 bases. This specimen's treatment or condition label, per the study, means: in vitro stimulation with specific CMV peptide epitopes to enrich CMV-specific T cells.

The chain employs TRBV4-1 and TRBJ2-5; there is no confident call for the D gene. This sample comprised cultured PBMCs, obtained from culture after CMV antigen stimulation. This TCR came from a human donor in good health (CMV status not recorded). Some clones in this sample may be carry-over from other donors' samples. The bases are TGCGCCAGCAGCCAGTCTTCCGGCAGAAGCCAAGAGACCCAGTACTTC. Its product reads: CASSQSSGRSQETQYF.